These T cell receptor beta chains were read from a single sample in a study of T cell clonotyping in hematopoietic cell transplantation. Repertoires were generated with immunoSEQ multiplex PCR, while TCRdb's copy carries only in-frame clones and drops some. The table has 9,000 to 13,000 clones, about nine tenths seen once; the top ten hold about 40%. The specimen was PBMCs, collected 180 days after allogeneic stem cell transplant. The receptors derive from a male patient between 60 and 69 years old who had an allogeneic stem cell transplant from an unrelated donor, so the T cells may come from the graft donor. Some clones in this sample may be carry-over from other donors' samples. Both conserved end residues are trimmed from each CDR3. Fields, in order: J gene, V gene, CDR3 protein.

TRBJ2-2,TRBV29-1,SAVISGSATGELF
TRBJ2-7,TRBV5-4,ASGISDSYEQY
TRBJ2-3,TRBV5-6,ASKGWGALTDTQY
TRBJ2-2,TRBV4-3,ASSQDGGRVTGELF
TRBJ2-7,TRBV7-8,ASSLGGQPSYEQY
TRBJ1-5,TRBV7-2,ASSLRPSNQPQH
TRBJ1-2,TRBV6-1,ASGQGANYGYT
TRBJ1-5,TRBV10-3,AISESKGSNQPQH
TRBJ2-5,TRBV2,ASRRTSGGQETQY
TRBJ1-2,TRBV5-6,ASRPTHRGNYGYT